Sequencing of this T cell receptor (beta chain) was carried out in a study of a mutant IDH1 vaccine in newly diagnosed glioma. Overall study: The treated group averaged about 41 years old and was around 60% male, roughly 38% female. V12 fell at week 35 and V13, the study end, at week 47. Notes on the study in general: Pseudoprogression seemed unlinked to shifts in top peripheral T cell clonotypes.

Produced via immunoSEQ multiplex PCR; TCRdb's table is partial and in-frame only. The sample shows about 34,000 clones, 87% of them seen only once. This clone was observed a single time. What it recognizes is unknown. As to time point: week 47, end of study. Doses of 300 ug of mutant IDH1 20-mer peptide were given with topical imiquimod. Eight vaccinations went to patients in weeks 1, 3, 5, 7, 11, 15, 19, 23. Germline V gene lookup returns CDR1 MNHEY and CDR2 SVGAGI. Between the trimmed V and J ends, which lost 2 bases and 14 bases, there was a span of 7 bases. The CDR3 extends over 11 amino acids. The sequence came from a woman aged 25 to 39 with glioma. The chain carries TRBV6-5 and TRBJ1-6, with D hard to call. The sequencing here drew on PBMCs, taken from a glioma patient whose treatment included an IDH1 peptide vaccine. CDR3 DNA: TGTGCCAGCAGTTACGACGGATCCCTCCACTTT. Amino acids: CASSYDGSLHF.